This TCR beta chain was observed in a study of glioma-infiltrating T cells after dendritic cell vaccination. Study as a whole: Monocyte-derived dendritic cells, cultured approximately seven days with IL-4 and GM-CSF, were pulsed with autologous tumor lysate.

Germline V gene data show CDR1 as SGHRS and CDR2 as YFSETQ. V was pared by 4 bases and J by 0 bases, with 13 bases between. This CDR3 is 15 amino acids long. Data came from immunoSEQ multiplex PCR; TCRdb stores just in-frame clones and leaves some out. Of tens of thousands of clones listed, roughly 84% are singletons. This TCR was recovered from a human donor with glioblastoma. V and J are TRBV5-1 and TRBJ2-5; D perhaps matches TRBD1 (6 bases). The specimen comprised blood, sampled before dendritic cell vaccination. CDR3 DNA: TGCGCCAGCAGCCCCAGGACAGCAAACCAAGAGACCCAGTACTTC. Translated: CASSPRTANQETQYF.